A single sample gave rise to the 26 T cell receptor beta chains below, sequenced in a study of monozygotic twins with cystic fibrosis. The table came from immunoSEQ multiplex PCR; TCRdb's copy has only in-frame clones and leaves some out. The sample has about 22,000 clones, 95% to 98% seen once. Sequencing was done on a sample of blood. The receptors come from a girl between 5 and 17 years old with cystic fibrosis.

The genes are TRBV9 and TRBJ1-1, with D tentatively TRBD1 (5 bases). This CDR3 spans 14 amino acids. Germline V CDR1 and CDR2: SGDLS, YYNGEE. Trimming removed 2 bases at V and 4 bases at J, with 12 bases between. The CDR3 sequence is CASSVGGSGTEAFF. The CDR3 DNA follows: TGTGCCAGCAGCGTGGGGGGGAGCGGCACTGAAGCTTTCTTT. Full variable domain (rest looked up from reference TRBV9 and TRBJ1-1): DSGVTQTPKHLITATGQRVTLRCSPRSGDLSVYWYQQSLDQGLQFLIQYYNGEERAKGNILERFSAQQFPDLHSELNLSSLELGDSALYFCASSVGGSGTEAFFGQGTRLTVV.

The V gene is TRBV27, the J gene TRBJ2-1; D may be TRBD2 (6 bases). Trimming pared 1 base from V and 6 bases from J, leaving 16 bases between. The CDR3 length is 16 residues. Germline loops: CDR1 MNHEY, CDR2 SMNVEV (reference sequence). The CDR3 reads CASSLLGRASANEQFF. Written as DNA, the CDR3 is TGTGCCAGCAGTTTATTGGGCAGGGCTAGCGCCAATGAGCAGTTCTTC.

The chain couples TRBV27 to TRBJ1-3; D is undetermined. This CDR3 spans 16 amino acids. CDR1 and CDR2 (germline): MNHEY, SMNVEV (reference sequence). The ends were cut back, 3 bases at V and 0 bases at J, with 12 bases in the middle. This CDR3 is CASSLKGPISGNTIYF. The CDR3 nucleotides read TGTGCCAGCAGTTTGAAAGGACCGATCTCTGGAAACACCATATATTTT.

The CDR3 is CASSYRDRGNNGYTF. In DNA form, the CDR3 reads TGTGCCAGCAGTTACAGGGACAGGGGGAACAATGGCTACACCTTC. V gene TRBV6-6 combines with J gene TRBJ1-2; 11 bases are shared with TRBD1. This CDR3 region has 15 residues. J gave up 6 bases and V 2 bases, and 5 bases lay outside the gene matches. Germline CDR1 reads MNHNY; CDR2 reads SVGAGI (reference sequence).

The genes are TRBV5-1 and TRBJ1-1; D might be TRBD1 (5 bases). The CDR3 is 16 amino acids. Germline lookup yields CDR1 SGHRS and CDR2 YFSETQ. Trimming removed 1 base at V and 3 bases at J, with 16 bases between. The CDR3 here is CASSLIAGRGHTEAFF. DNA for the CDR3: TGCGCCAGCAGCTTGATAGCAGGGCGGGGTCACACTGAAGCTTTCTTT.

V usage is TRBV7-2 and J usage is TRBJ2-5, with TRBD2 matching 10 bases. Per the germline V gene, CDR1 is SGHTA and CDR2 is FQGNSA. The CDR3 length is 18 residues. V shed 5 bases and J 2 bases; nucleotides not matched to a gene: 14. CDR3 DNA: TGTGCCAGCAGCCGACCTTTCCGACTAGCGGGTTTACAAGAGACCCAGTACTTC. Protein sequence: CASSRPFRLAGLQETQYF.

The chain is built from TRBV7-9 and TRBJ2-5, with 14 bases that match TRBD2. J lost 5 bases, V lost 5 bases, and 10 bases had no gene match. The CDR3 has 17 residues. Per the germline V gene, CDR1 is SEHNR and CDR2 is FQNEAQ (reference sequence). The CDR3 is CASSPRLAGGPGETQYF. Here the CDR3 DNA reads TGTGCCAGCAGCCCCCGACTAGCGGGAGGGCCAGGGGAGACCCAGTACTTC.

Written as DNA, the CDR3 is TGCGCCAGCAGCTTGGATTCGACGAACACCGGGGAGCTGTTTTTT. It specifies CASSLDSTNTGELFF. The gene calls are TRBV5-1 and TRBJ2-2; D is unresolved. V dropped 0 bases and J dropped 0 bases, with 6 bases sitting between them. Germline assignment: CDR1 SGHRS and CDR2 YFSETQ. This CDR3 has 15 amino acids.

This clone is a singleton in its sample. V usage is TRBV28 and J usage is TRBJ2-1; 9 bases map to TRBD2. Per germline, CDR1 MDHEN and CDR2 SYDVKM. This CDR3 has 15 amino acids. With 6 bases clipped from V and 4 bases from J, the junction kept 7 bases outside the gene matches. The CDR3 DNA sequence: TGTGCCAGCAGCTCCCTGGCGGGAGGGTACAATGAGCAGTTCTTC. It specifies CASSSLAGGYNEQFF.

J is TRBJ1-1 and V is TRBV19, with TRBD1 as a possible D gene (6 bases). This CDR3 contains 13 residues. The V and J ends lost 6 bases and 7 bases respectively, with 15 bases between them. From germline, CDR1 is LNHDA and CDR2 SQIVND (reference sequence). DNA for the CDR3: TGTGCCAGTAGATACCGGGACAAGATTGAAGCTTTCTTT. As protein: CASRYRDKIEAFF. Full variable domain (missing parts from reference TRBV19 and TRBJ1-1): DGGITQSPKYLFRKEGQNVTLSCEQNLNHDAMYWYRQDPGQGLRLIYYSQIVNDFQKGDIAEGYSVSREKKESFPLTVTSAQKNPTAFYLCASRYRDKIEAFFGQGTRLTVV.

The chain carries TRBV6-1 and TRBJ1-1; D gene unclear. Between the trimmed V and J ends, which lost 11 bases and 0 bases, there was a span of 7 bases. The CDR3 is made up of 11 amino acids. Germline-derived CDR1 and CDR2 are MNHNS and SASEGT. DNA of the CDR3: TGTGCCGGGGAAATGAACACTGAAGCTTTCTTT. Amino acid sequence: CAGEMNTEAFF.

The rearrangement uses TRBV10-3 and TRBJ2-5, with TRBD2 matching over 9 bases. The CDR3 contains 16 residues. The ends lost 8 bases at V and 2 bases at J; junction bases unmatched: 12. The germline CDR1 and CDR2 sequences are ENHRY and SYGVKD. The CDR3 sequence: CAIGSRAGGSQETQYF. CDR3 sequence (DNA): TGTGCCATCGGGTCTCGAGCGGGAGGTTCACAAGAGACCCAGTACTTC.

This clone turned up a few times. The J gene is TRBJ2-7, the V gene TRBV19, with a possible D match to TRBD1 (5 bases). V lost 5 bases and J 3 bases, leaving 11 bases between the germline ends. The CDR3 sequence is 13 residues long. Per the germline V gene, CDR1 is LNHDA and CDR2 is SQIVND (reference sequence). The CDR3 DNA sequence: TGTGCCAGTAGTCCCGGACACGGCTACGAGCAGTACTTC. Protein product: CASSPGHGYEQYF.

The chain joins TRBV2 to TRBJ2-3, with TRBD2 matching 13 bases. CDR3 length: 15 amino acids. Germline V lookup: CDR1 SNHLY, CDR2 FYNNEI. V shed 7 bases, J shed 3 bases, and the junction held 4 bases outside the gene matches. CDR3 loop: CASTGLAGATDTQYF. In nucleotides, the CDR3 is TGTGCCAGCACCGGACTAGCGGGAGCTACAGATACGCAGTATTTT.

The chain employs TRBV10-3 and TRBJ1-1, with a weak D call TRBD1 (5 bases). CDR3 length: 13 amino acids. Germline V gene lookup returns CDR1 ENHRY and CDR2 SYGVKD. Trimming left V 3 bases short and J 3 bases short, with 8 bases between. The CDR3 reads CAISDGGDTEAFF. The DNA of the CDR3 is TGTGCCATCAGTGATGGGGGAGACACTGAAGCTTTCTTT.

This chain joins TRBV10-3 and TRBJ2-5; D perhaps matches TRBD1 (6 bases). This CDR3 region has 14 residues. V was clipped by 2 bases and J by 4 bases, with 11 bases between them. The germline V gene has CDR1 ENHRY and CDR2 SYGVKD. The CDR3 coding sequence is TGTGCCATCAGTGAGCCGGACAGCCGAGAGACCCAGTACTTC. This sequence encodes CAISEPDSRETQYF.

The chain is built from TRBV14 and TRBJ2-7; 9 positions match TRBD2. V lost 2 bases to trimming and J lost 2 bases; unmatched junction nucleotides: 4. This CDR3 region has 15 residues. The germline CDR1 and CDR2 sequences are SGHDN and FVKESK. CDR3 loop: CASSQQASGTYEQYF. The CDR3 nucleotides read TGTGCCAGCAGCCAACAGGCTAGCGGGACCTACGAGCAGTACTTC.

The sample holds one count of this clone. The rearrangement joins TRBV5-6 to TRBJ2-7, with D unclear. Trimming stripped 0 bases from V and 2 bases from J, with 12 bases between. The CDR3 is made up of 15 amino acids. Per the germline V gene, CDR1 is SGHDT and CDR2 is YYEEEE. CDR3 sequence (DNA): TGTGCCAGCAGCTTGGGTCCGACCCTTGCCTACGAGCAGTACTTC. Its protein product is CASSLGPTLAYEQYF.

The J gene is TRBJ2-1, the V gene TRBV7-2; the D is unclear. Germline V gives CDR1 SGHTA, CDR2 FQGNSA. V dropped 8 bases and J dropped 9 bases, with 14 bases sitting between them. CDR3 length: 12 amino acids. This CDR3 reads CASGKVKGEQFF. The CDR3 coding sequence is TGTGCCAGCGGGAAAGTAAAGGGTGAGCAGTTCTTC.

The genes are TRBV14 and TRBJ2-1; TRBD1 agrees at 12 bases. This CDR3 spans 16 amino acids. With 3 bases clipped from V and 7 bases from J, the junction kept 7 bases outside the gene matches. CDR1 is SGHDN and CDR2 is FVKESK in the germline V gene. For the CDR3, the DNA is TGTGCCAGCAGCCACTACCGGGACAGGGGGCGAAATGAGCAGTTCTTC. Translation: CASSHYRDRGRNEQFF.

This chain links TRBV30 with TRBJ2-1, with 10 bases matching TRBD2. The germline gives CDR1 GTSNPN, CDR2 SVGIG (reference sequence). Losses at the gene ends were 3 bases for V and 14 bases for J; bases not matched to a gene: 4. There are 11 residues in the CDR3. CDR3 sequence reads: CAWRSGRAEFF. CDR3 DNA sequence: TGTGCCTGGAGAAGCGGGAGGGCCGAGTTCTTC.

This chain uses TRBV5-6 with TRBJ1-1; a weak D match, TRBD1 (6 bases). Germline loops: CDR1 SGHDT, CDR2 YYEEEE. This CDR3 spans 13 amino acids. Trimming pared 5 bases from V and 1 base from J, leaving 9 bases between. The CDR3 loop reads CASREQGNTEAFF. The CDR3 DNA is TGTGCCAGCAGAGAACAGGGGAACACTGAAGCTTTCTTT. Complete variable domain (other parts from reference TRBV5-6 and TRBJ1-1): DAGVTQSPTHLIKTRGQQVTLRCSPKSGHDTVSWYQQALGQGPQFIFQYYEEEERQRGNFPDRFSGHQFPNYSSELNVNALLLGDSALYLCASREQGNTEAFFGQGTRLTVV.

This clone appeared once. The genes are TRBV18 and TRBJ1-2; D unresolved. The germline CDR1 and CDR2 sequences are KGHSH and LQKENI. The CDR3 has 15 amino acids. Trimming shortened V by 3 bases and J by 0 bases, and 11 bases separated the two germline ends. CDR3 region: CASSPWTGANYGYTF. For the CDR3, the DNA is TGTGCCAGCTCACCTTGGACGGGTGCTAACTATGGCTACACCTTC.

In its sample, this clone was seen once. The CDR3: CASSPNGRGPYEQYF. DNA of the CDR3: TGTGCCAGCAGCCCCAATGGAAGGGGCCCCTACGAGCAGTACTTC. The genes are TRBV7-3 and TRBJ2-7, with D possibly TRBD1 on 5 matching bases. CDR1 is SGHTA and CDR2 is FQGTGA in the germline V gene. V was clipped by 5 bases and J by 2 bases, with 16 bases between them. CDR3 length: 15 residues.

There are a few counts of this clone. The chain uses TRBV10-2 and TRBJ1-2; tentative D call: TRBD1 (5 bases). Trimming left V 7 bases short and J 7 bases short, with 16 bases between. Looked up from germline, CDR1 is WSHSY and CDR2 is SAAADI. The CDR3 totals 13 residues. CDR3 nucleotides: TGCGCCAGCACCGAATTCTGGGGGGGTGGCTACACCTTC. Translated: CASTEFWGGGYTF.

The chain combines TRBV5-4 with TRBJ1-1; the match to TRBD1 covers 7 bases. The CDR3 has 14 amino acids. Trimming cost V 2 bases and J 1 base; bases outside gene matches: 2. Germline loops: CDR1 SGHNT, CDR2 YYREEE (reference sequence). The CDR3 bases are TGTGCCAGCAGCTTTGAGGGGGCGAACACTGAAGCTTTCTTT. Amino acids: CASSFEGANTEAFF. The full variable domain, its missing parts supplied by reference TRBV5-4 and TRBJ1-1, is ETGVTQSPTHLIKTRGQQVTLRCSSQSGHNTVSWYQQALGQGPQFIFQYYREEENGRGNFPPRFSGLQFPNYSSELNVNALELDDSALYLCASSFEGANTEAFFGQGTRLTVV.